These 3 T cell receptor beta chains came from one sample sequenced in a study of blood T cell repertoires in COVID-19. TCRdb's table, derived via immunoSEQ multiplex PCR, lists solely in-frame clones and lacks some. The sample lists roughly 300,000 clones, about 83% occurring once. What was sequenced was peripheral blood. The receptors come from a woman in her forties or fifties with acute or convalescent COVID-19.

The chain links TRBV19 to TRBJ2-3, with 9 bases aligning to TRBD1. The CDR3 has 17 residues. The germline V gene has CDR1 LNHDA and CDR2 SQIVND (reference sequence). V dropped 1 base and J dropped 6; count of bases not matched to a gene: 11. Here the CDR3 reads CASSIGPLTGGYDTQYF. The CDR3 coding sequence is TGTGCCAGTAGTATAGGCCCCCTTACAGGGGGCTATGATACGCAGTATTTT.

V usage is TRBV29-1 and J usage is TRBJ2-7, with 9 bases lining up with TRBD2. The CDR3 consists of 17 residues. Losses at the gene ends were 1 base for V and 0 bases for J; bases not matched to a gene: 10. The germline CDR1 and CDR2 sequences are SQVTM and ANQGSEA. The CDR3 sequence: CSVEGREGTAGSYEQYF. DNA of the CDR3: TGCAGCGTTGAAGGGCGGGAGGGGACGGCGGGCTCCTACGAGCAGTACTTC.

As regards this clone: Other nucleotide sequences from this sample produce the same CDR3. The chain has TRBV7-2 and TRBJ1-2; D not certain. V was cut by 6 bases and J by 5 bases, with 10 bases left in between. Germline loops: CDR1 SGHTA, CDR2 FQGNSA. There are 12 residues in the CDR3. The CDR3 region has the DNA TGTGCCAGCAGTTTGGACTCGTATGGCTACACCTTC. Its protein is CASSLDSYGYTF. The full variable domain, in which reference TRBV7-2 and TRBJ1-2 provide the parts outside the CDR3, is GAGVSQSPSNKVTEKGKDVELRCDPISGHTALYWYRQSLGQGLEFLIYFQGNSAPDKSGLPSDRFSAERTGGSVSTLTIQRTQQEDSAVYLCASSLDSYGYTFGSGTRLTVV.